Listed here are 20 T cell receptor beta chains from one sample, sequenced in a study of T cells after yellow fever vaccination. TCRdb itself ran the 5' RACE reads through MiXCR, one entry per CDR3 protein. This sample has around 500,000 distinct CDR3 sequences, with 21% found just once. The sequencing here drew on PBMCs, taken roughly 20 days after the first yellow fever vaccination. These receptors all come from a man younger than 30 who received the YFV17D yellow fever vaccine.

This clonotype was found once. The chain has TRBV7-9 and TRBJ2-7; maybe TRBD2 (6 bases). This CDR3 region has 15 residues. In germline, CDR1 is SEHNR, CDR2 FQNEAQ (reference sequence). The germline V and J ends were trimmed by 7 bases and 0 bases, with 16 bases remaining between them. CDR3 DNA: TGTGCCAGCACCAACGGGGGATCCGGCTCCTACGAGCAGTACTTC. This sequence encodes CASTNGGSGSYEQYF.

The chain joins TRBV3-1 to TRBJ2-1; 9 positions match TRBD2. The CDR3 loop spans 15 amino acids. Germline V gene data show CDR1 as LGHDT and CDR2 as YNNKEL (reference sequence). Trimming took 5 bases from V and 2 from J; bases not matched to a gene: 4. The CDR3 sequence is CASSAASGAYNEQFF. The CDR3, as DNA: TGTGCCAGCAGCGCCGCTAGCGGGGCCTACAATGAGCAGTTCTTC.

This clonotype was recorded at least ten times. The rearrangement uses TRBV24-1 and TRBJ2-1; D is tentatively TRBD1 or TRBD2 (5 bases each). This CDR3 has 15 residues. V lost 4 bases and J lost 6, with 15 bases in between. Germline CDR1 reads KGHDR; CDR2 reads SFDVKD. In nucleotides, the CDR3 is TGTGCCACCAGTGAAATCCAGGGAGCCAGCAATGAGCAGTTCTTC. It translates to CATSEIQGASNEQFF.

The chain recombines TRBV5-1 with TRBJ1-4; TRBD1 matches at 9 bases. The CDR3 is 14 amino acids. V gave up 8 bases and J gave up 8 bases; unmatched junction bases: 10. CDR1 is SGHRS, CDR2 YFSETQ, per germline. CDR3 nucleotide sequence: TGCGCCAGTCATCCGGGACAGGGTATGGAAAAACTGTTTTTT. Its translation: CASHPGQGMEKLFF.

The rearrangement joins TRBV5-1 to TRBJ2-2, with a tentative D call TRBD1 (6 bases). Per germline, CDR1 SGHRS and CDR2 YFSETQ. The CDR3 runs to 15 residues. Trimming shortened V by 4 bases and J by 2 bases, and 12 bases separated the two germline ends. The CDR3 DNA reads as TGCGCCAGCAGCCCCCAGACAGGAAACACCGGGGAGCTGTTTTTT. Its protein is CASSPQTGNTGELFF.

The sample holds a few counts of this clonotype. CDR3 coding DNA: TGTGCCAGCAGTTTTGACAGATATGGCTACACCTTC. It specifies CASSFDRYGYTF. The chain couples TRBV12-3 or TRBV12-4 to TRBJ1-2; D is perhaps TRBD1 (5 bases). Trimming removed 3 bases at V and 5 bases at J, with 7 bases between. This CDR3 region has 12 residues.

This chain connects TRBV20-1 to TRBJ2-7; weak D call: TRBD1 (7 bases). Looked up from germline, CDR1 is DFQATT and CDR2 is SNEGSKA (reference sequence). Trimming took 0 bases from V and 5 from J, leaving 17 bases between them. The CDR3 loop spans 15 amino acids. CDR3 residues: CSARDVGGGFNEQYF. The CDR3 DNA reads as TGCAGTGCTAGAGATGTCGGAGGGGGCTTCAACGAGCAGTACTTC.

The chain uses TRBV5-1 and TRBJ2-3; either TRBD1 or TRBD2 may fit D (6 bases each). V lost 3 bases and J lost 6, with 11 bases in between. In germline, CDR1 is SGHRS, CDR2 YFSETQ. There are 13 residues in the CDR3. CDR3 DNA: TGCGCCAGCAGCTACGGGGGCCAGGATACGCAGTATTTT. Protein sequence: CASSYGGQDTQYF. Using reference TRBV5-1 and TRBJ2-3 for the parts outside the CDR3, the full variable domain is KAGVTQTPRYLIKTRGQQVTLSCSPISGHRSVSWYQQTPGQGLQFLFEYFSETQRNKGNFPGRFSGRQFSNSRSEMNVSTLELGDSALYLCASSYGGQDTQYFGPGTRLTVL.

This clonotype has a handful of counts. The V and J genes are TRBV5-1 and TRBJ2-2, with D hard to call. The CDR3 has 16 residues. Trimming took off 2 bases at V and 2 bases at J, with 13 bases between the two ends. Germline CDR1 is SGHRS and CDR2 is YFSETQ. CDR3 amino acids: CASSLRPGDNTGELFF. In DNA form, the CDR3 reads TGCGCCAGCAGCTTAAGACCCGGTGATAACACCGGGGAGCTGTTTTTT.

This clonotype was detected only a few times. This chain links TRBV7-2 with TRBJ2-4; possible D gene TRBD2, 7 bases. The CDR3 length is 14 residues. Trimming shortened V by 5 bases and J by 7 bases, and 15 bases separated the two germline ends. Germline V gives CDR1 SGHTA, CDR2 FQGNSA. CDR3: CASSPGGQYNIQYF. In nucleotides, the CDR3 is TGTGCCAGCAGCCCCGGGGGGCAGTATAACATTCAGTACTTC.

The CDR3 nucleotides are TGCAGTGCTAGAGGAGACATTGGCTACTCCTACGAGCAGTACTTC. It specifies CSARGDIGYSYEQYF. V usage is TRBV20-1 and J usage is TRBJ2-7; D unclear. The CDR3 runs 15 residues. Germline V gene data show CDR1 as DFQATT and CDR2 as SNEGSKA (reference sequence). The germline V and J ends were trimmed by 1 base and 0 bases, with 13 bases remaining between them.

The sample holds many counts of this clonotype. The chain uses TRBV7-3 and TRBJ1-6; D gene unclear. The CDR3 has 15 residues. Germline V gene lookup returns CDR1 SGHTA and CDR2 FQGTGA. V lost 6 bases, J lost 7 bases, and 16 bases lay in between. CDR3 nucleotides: TGTGCCAGCAGTCCTGGGCTATCCCAGAATTCACCCCTCCACTTT. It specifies CASSPGLSQNSPLHF.

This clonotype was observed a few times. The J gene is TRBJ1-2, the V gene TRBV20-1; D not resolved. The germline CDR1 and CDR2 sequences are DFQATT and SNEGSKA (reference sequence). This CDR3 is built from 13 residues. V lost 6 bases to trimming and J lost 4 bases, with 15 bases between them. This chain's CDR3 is CSASASDLYGYTF. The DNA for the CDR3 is TGCAGTGCCAGCGCCAGCGACCTCTATGGCTACACCTTC.

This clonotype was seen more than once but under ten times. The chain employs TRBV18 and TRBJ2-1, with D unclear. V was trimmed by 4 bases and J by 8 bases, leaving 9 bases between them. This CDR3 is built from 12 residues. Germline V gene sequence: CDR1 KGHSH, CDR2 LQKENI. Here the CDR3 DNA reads TGTGCCAGCTCACTCCAGTGGGATGAGCAGTTCTTC. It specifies CASSLQWDEQFF.

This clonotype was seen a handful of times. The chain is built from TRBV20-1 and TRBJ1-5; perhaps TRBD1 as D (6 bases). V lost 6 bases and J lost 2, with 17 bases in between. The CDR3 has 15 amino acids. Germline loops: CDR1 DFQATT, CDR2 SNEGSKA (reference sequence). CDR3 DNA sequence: TGCAGTGCCAGGGGCAGGGATAGCGGCAATCAGCCCCAGCATTTT. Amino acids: CSARGRDSGNQPQHF.

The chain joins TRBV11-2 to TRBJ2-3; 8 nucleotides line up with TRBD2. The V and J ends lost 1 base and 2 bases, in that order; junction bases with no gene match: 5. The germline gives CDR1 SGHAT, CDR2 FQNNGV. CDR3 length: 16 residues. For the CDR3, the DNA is TGTGCCAGCAGCTTAGGAGCGGGGGTTATCACAGATACGCAGTATTTT. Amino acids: CASSLGAGVITDTQYF.

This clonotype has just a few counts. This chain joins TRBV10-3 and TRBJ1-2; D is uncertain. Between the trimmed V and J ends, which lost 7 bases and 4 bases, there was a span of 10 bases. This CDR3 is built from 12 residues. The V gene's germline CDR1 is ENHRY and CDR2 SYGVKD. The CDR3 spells CAITGNGYGYTF. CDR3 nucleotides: TGTGCCATCACCGGGAATGGCTATGGCTACACCTTC.

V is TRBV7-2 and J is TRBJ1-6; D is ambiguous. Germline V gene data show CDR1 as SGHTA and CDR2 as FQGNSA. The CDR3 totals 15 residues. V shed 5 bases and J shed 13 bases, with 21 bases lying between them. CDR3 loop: CASSREPRFQTPLHF. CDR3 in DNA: TGTGCCAGCAGCAGGGAACCCCGGTTCCAGACCCCCCTCCACTTT.

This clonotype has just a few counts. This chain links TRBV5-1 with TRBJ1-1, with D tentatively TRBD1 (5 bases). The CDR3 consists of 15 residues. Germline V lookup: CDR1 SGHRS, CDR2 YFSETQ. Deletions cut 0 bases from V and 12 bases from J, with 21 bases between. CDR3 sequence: CASSLGVRAGGRSFF. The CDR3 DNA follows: TGCGCCAGCAGCTTGGGCGTAAGAGCTGGGGGTCGGTCTTTCTTT.

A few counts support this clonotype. The CDR3 DNA sequence: TGTGCCAGCAGCCAAGATAGGGATGGGACAGGGCGAGGCGAGCAGTACGTC. Its protein product is CASSQDRDGTGRGEQYV. The chain couples TRBV4-2 to TRBJ2-7; 9 bases fit TRBD1. From germline, CDR1 is LGHNA and CDR2 YNFKEQ. The CDR3 has 17 amino acids. J was trimmed by 6 bases and V by 0 bases; bases with no gene match: 12.